One sample yielded the 13 T cell receptor beta chains listed below, sequenced in a study of blood T cell repertoires in COVID-19. TCRdb keeps only in-frame clones here, not all; method: immunoSEQ multiplex PCR. Of about 53,000 clones listed, roughly 85% are singletons. Sequenced: peripheral blood. These TCRs come from an elderly man with acute or convalescent COVID-19.

This chain connects TRBV7-6 to TRBJ2-3; 8 bases line up with TRBD2. The J segment lost 0 bases and the V segment lost 1 base, leaving 9 bases of the junction unmatched. The CDR3 extends over 18 amino acids. Germline loops: CDR1 SGHVS, CDR2 FNYEAQ. The chain's CDR3 is CASSLGPGGPDSTDTQYF. The CDR3 DNA sequence: TGTGCCAGCAGCTTAGGACCGGGGGGGCCGGATAGCACAGATACGCAGTATTTT.

The chain has TRBV5-1 and TRBJ2-3, with D possibly TRBD2 on 5 matching bases. The CDR3 runs 15 residues. Germline V gene data show CDR1 as SGHRS and CDR2 as YFSETQ. Trimming removed 1 base at V and 5 bases at J, with 14 bases between. CDR3 in amino acids: CASSLLAASGDTQYF. In DNA, the CDR3 is TGCGCCAGCAGCTTGCTAGCCGCAAGTGGAGATACGCAGTATTTT.

The chain employs TRBV6-5 and TRBJ1-1, with D tentatively TRBD1 (6 bases). The V and J ends lost 7 bases and 1 base respectively, with 13 bases between them. Germline V CDR1 and CDR2: MNHEY, SVGAGI. The CDR3 length is 14 residues. Written as DNA, the CDR3 is TGTGCCAGCAAGAGGGGGGGAACGAACACTGAAGCTTTCTTT. Protein sequence: CASKRGGTNTEAFF.

This clone was found once. The V gene is TRBV29-1, the J gene TRBJ2-3; TRBD1 matches at 8 bases. Trimming cost V 3 bases and J 4 bases; bases outside gene matches: 9. The length of the CDR3 is 15 residues. CDR1 and CDR2 (germline): SQVTM, ANQGSEA. CDR3 in amino acids: CSVEYETGASDTQYF. CDR3 in DNA: TGCAGCGTTGAGTATGAGACAGGGGCATCAGATACGCAGTATTTT.

The CDR3 spells CASSPGQGVSGELFF. DNA for the CDR3: TGTGCCAGTAGCCCGGGACAGGGTGTTTCCGGGGAGCTGTTTTTT. The genes are TRBV19 and TRBJ2-2; 9 bases line up with TRBD1. V gave up 6 bases and J gave up 6 bases; unmatched junction bases: 8. Germline values: CDR1 LNHDA, CDR2 SQIVND (reference sequence). The CDR3 has 15 residues.

V is TRBV21-1 and J is TRBJ2-7; no DNA check was done on the table's D call, TRBD2. TRBV21-1 is marked as a pseudogene. The CDR3 length is 13 residues. The CDR3 is CASIKPEEYEQYF. In DNA form, the CDR3 reads TGTGCCAGCATCAAACCCGAGGAGTACGAGCAGTACTTC.

This chain uses TRBV13 with TRBJ2-1, with TRBD2 matching 14 bases. Germline lookup yields CDR1 PRHDT and CDR2 FYEKMQ (reference sequence). The CDR3 is 15 amino acids. V trimming: 5 bases; J trimming: 9 bases; junction bases outside the gene matches: 6. CDR3 amino acids: CASSLGTSGGGEQFF. Here the CDR3 DNA reads TGTGCCAGCAGCCTTGGGACTAGCGGGGGAGGTGAGCAGTTCTTC.

The chain recombines TRBV6-2 or TRBV6-3 with TRBJ2-3, with D possibly matching TRBD2 (7 bases). V lost 5 bases and J 6 bases, leaving 21 bases between the germline ends. The V gene's germline CDR1 is MNHEY and CDR2 SVGEGT. The CDR3 is made up of 16 amino acids. Here the CDR3 reads CASSPRWGGHADTQYF. CDR3 nucleotide sequence: TGTGCCAGCAGTCCCCGATGGGGGGGGCACGCTGATACGCAGTATTTT.

This clone came up a few times. This chain uses TRBV11-1 with TRBJ2-2; 10 nucleotides align to TRBD1. V dropped 6 bases and J dropped 0; count of bases not matched to a gene: 1. CDR1 SGHAT and CDR2 FQDESV come from the germline V gene (reference sequence). The CDR3 is 15 amino acids. The CDR3 here is CASRGQGSNTGELFF. In DNA, the CDR3 is TGTGCCAGCAGGGGACAGGGGTCGAACACCGGGGAGCTGTTTTTT.

The chain is built from TRBV6-6 and TRBJ2-7, with TRBD1 as a possible D gene (5 bases). The germline V gene has CDR1 MNHNY and CDR2 SVGAGI (reference sequence). V lost 2 bases, J lost 4 bases, and 15 bases lay in between. The CDR3 is made up of 15 amino acids. CDR3 region: CASSYPTDYTYEQYF. In DNA, the CDR3 is TGTGCCAGCAGTTACCCGACAGATTATACTTACGAGCAGTACTTC.

The chain carries TRBV2 and TRBJ2-3; 10 bases line up with TRBD1. With V trimmed by 6 bases and J by 4 bases, 7 bases remained unmatched. Germline lookup yields CDR1 SNHLY and CDR2 FYNNEI. The CDR3 spans 15 residues. In DNA form, the CDR3 reads TGTGCCAGCAGCCCTGACAGGGGGCGGGCAGATACGCAGTATTTT. Its translation is CASSPDRGRADTQYF.

The count of this clone is one. V is TRBV29-1 and J is TRBJ1-1; 7 nucleotides align to TRBD1. The CDR3 spans 14 residues. J was trimmed by 1 base and V by 6 bases; bases with no gene match: 8. CDR1 SQVTM and CDR2 ANQGSEA come from the germline V gene. CDR3: CSVGTDRANTEAFF. CDR3 nucleotide sequence: TGCAGCGTCGGTACAGACAGGGCGAACACTGAAGCTTTCTTT.

The table lists this clone with a few counts. The chain employs TRBV3-1 (or the pseudogene TRBV3-2) and TRBJ1-5, with unresolved D. V was trimmed by 4 bases and J by 6 bases, leaving 10 bases between them. The V gene's germline CDR1 is LGHDT and CDR2 YNNKEL (reference sequence). The CDR3 runs 13 residues. The CDR3 DNA reads TGTGCCAGCAGCCTAAACCAGGCTCAGCCCCAGCATTTT. This sequence encodes CASSLNQAQPQHF.